Shown below are 9 T cell receptor beta chains from a single sample sequenced in a study of blood T cell repertoires in COVID-19. The table came from immunoSEQ multiplex PCR; TCRdb's copy has only in-frame clones and leaves some out. There are some 300,000 clones in the sample; 88% occur only once, and around 1% lies in the top ten. Sequenced input: PBMCs or T cells enriched from blood (not recorded which). These TCRs come from a woman between 25 and 40 years old who had recovered from COVID-19.

The chain is built from TRBV28 and TRBJ2-3; 7 bases are a match to TRBD2. V trimming: 5 bases; J trimming: 1 base; junction bases outside the gene matches: 0. The CDR3 covers 13 residues. Per germline, CDR1 MDHEN and CDR2 SYDVKM. CDR3 residues: CASSTSGTDTQYF. In nucleotides, the CDR3 is TGTGCCAGCAGTACTAGCGGCACAGATACGCAGTATTTT. Variable domain in full (rest from reference TRBV28 and TRBJ2-3): DVKVTQSSRYLVKRTGEKVFLECVQDMDHENMFWYRQDPGLGLRLIYFSYDVKMKEKGDIPEGYSVSREKKERFSLILESASTNQTSMYLCASSTSGTDTQYFGPGTRLTVL.

This chain joins TRBV5-1 and TRBJ1-1; D is unresolved. This CDR3 comprises 14 residues. Germline V gives CDR1 SGHRS, CDR2 YFSETQ. Deletions cut 0 bases from V and 0 bases from J, with 6 bases between. CDR3 amino acids: CASSLEWLNTEAFF. The CDR3 region has the DNA TGCGCCAGCAGCTTGGAGTGGCTGAACACTGAAGCTTTCTTT.

This clone was seen just once. V gene TRBV27 combines with J gene TRBJ2-1; 12 bases fit TRBD2. Germline lookup yields CDR1 MNHEY and CDR2 SMNVEV (reference sequence). The CDR3 totals 16 residues. Unmatched junction bases numbered 13, after V lost 7 bases and J lost 9 bases. As DNA, the CDR3 is TGTGCCAGCATGGACGGACCTAGCGGGGGGGCTCGTGAGCAGTTCTTC. Amino acids: CASMDGPSGGAREQFF.

CDR3 coding DNA: TGTGCCAGCAGCTTAGCTTTGGCAGGGGAGGAGCAGTACTTC. It specifies CASSLALAGEEQYF. V gene TRBV7-8 combines with J gene TRBJ2-7, with D possibly being TRBD1 (6 bases). CDR1 is SGHVS, CDR2 FQNEAQ, per germline. The CDR3 totals 14 residues. V dropped 0 bases and J dropped 7 bases, with 13 bases sitting between them.

The V gene is TRBV6-5, the J gene TRBJ2-1; 7 bases map to TRBD2. This CDR3 region has 14 residues. After removal of 8 bases from V and 7 bases from J, the junction contained 11 bases not matched to a gene. Germline V gene data show CDR1 as MNHEY and CDR2 as SVGAGI. The CDR3 nucleotides read TGTGCCAGCGGCGAGGCGGGAGTTAGGAATGAGCAGTTCTTC. Amino acids: CASGEAGVRNEQFF.

The chain recombines TRBV7-9 with TRBJ2-4, with D possibly matching TRBD1 (6 bases). Per the germline V gene, CDR1 is SEHNR and CDR2 is FQNEAQ (reference sequence). The V and J ends lost 5 bases and 1 base respectively, with 15 bases between them. This CDR3 is built from 16 residues. CDR3 DNA sequence: TGTGCCAGCAGCGTATACAGGGTGGCGGCCAAAAACATTCAGTACTTC. It is translated as CASSVYRVAAKNIQYF.

The V gene is TRBV7-8, the J gene TRBJ1-1; 7 nucleotides match TRBD1. The germline CDR1 and CDR2 sequences are SGHVS and FQNEAQ. The CDR3 length is 16 residues. Germline trimming cut 5 bases from V and 4 bases from J; bases unmatched to any gene: 13. Here the CDR3 reads CASSRENTGVRTEAFF. The CDR3 coding sequence is TGTGCCAGCAGCCGCGAAAATACAGGGGTGCGCACTGAAGCTTTCTTT.

The J gene is TRBJ2-3, the V gene TRBV7-3; D might be TRBD2 (6 bases). The V gene's germline CDR1 is SGHTA and CDR2 FQGTGA. V dropped 2 bases and J dropped 8 bases, with 8 bases sitting between them. This CDR3 is 12 amino acids long. CDR3 region: CASSLSGGTQYF. CDR3 sequence (DNA): TGTGCCAGCAGCTTATCCGGGGGTACGCAGTATTTT.

The table lists this clone with a count of one. This chain connects TRBV9 to TRBJ2-5; TRBD1 agrees at 8 bases. Germline trimming cut 2 bases from V and 3 bases from J; bases unmatched to any gene: 6. Looked up from germline, CDR1 is SGDLS and CDR2 is YYNGEE. This CDR3 spans 15 amino acids. The DNA of the CDR3 is TGTGCCAGCAGCGTTGGGACAGGTAGAGAAGAGACCCAGTACTTC. Its protein is CASSVGTGREETQYF.